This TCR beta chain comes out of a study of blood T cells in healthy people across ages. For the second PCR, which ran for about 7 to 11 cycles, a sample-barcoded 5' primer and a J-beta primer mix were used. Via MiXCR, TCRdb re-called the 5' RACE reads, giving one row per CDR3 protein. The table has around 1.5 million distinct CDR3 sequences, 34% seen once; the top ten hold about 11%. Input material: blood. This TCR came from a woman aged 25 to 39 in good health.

The CDR3 spells CASKTGRSNSPLHF. CDR3 nucleotides: TGTGCCAGCAAGACGGGGAGGAGCAATTCACCCCTCCACTTT. This chain uses TRBV2 with TRBJ1-6; D gene uncertain. This CDR3 contains 14 residues. Germline-derived CDR1 and CDR2 are SNHLY and FYNNEI. V was clipped by 7 bases and J by 7 bases, with 14 bases between them.